This T cell receptor beta chain was recovered during a study of shared clonotypes between healthy human individuals. Study summary: Per donor, CD8 memory used one plate, CD8 naive used two, CD4 memory used three and CD4 naive used three.

Regarding this clone: Its antigen remains unknown.

It was 150 to 200 ng DNA, approximately 28,000 T cell genomes, that sorted-subset replicate PCRs used. The repertoire was sequenced with immunoSEQ multiplex PCR; TCRdb's copy has only in-frame clones and lacks some. This sample yields 2 million to 2.5 million clones, of which around 95% are seen a single time; around 0.13% belongs to the top ten. Germline V gives CDR1 ENHRY, CDR2 SYGVKD. V lost 0 bases, J lost 4 bases, and 12 bases lay in between. The length of the CDR3 is 15 residues. Study-wide results and limits: Estimated richness values were generally larger in naive subsets than in memory subsets.

Healthy and HIV-negative, the adult donors had no recent acute infections or vaccinations. The receptor was isolated from a man younger than 30 in good health. The chain carries TRBV10-3 and TRBJ1-1; TRBD1 is a possible D gene (6 bases). The sequenced sample was naive CD4+ T cells sorted from blood. As for subset: CD45RA+ positively selected. This CDR3 reads CAISESTGSGTEAFF. The CDR3 DNA reads as TGTGCCATCAGTGAGTCGACAGGTTCGGGCACTGAAGCTTTCTTT.